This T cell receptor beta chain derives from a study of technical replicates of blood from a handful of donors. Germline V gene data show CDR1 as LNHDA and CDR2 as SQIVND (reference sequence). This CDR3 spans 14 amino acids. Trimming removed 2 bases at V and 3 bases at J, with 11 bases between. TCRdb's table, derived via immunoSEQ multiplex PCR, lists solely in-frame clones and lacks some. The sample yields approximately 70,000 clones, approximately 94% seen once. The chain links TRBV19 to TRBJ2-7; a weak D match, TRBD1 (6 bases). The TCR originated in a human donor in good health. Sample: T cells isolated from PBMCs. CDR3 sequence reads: CASSISETGYEQYF. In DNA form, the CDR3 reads TGTGCCAGTAGTATAAGTGAGACAGGCTACGAGCAGTACTTC.